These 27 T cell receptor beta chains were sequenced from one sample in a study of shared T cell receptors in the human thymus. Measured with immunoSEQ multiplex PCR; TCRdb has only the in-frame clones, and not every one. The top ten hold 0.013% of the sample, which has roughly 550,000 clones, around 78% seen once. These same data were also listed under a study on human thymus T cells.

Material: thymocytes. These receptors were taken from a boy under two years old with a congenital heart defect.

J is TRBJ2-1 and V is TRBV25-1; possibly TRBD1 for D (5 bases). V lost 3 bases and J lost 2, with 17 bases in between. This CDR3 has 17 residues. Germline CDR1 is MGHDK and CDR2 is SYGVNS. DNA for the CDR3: TGTGCCAGCAGTGATTCCGACAGTCTAGGGGCCTACAATGAGCAGTTCTTC. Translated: CASSDSDSLGAYNEQFF.

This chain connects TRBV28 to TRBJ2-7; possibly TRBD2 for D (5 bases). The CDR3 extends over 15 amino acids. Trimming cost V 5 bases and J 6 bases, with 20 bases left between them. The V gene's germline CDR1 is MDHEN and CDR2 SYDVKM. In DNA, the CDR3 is TGTGCCAGCAGTGCCCCCCCAACTAGAATTCCCGAGCAGTACTTC. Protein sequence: CASSAPPTRIPEQYF.

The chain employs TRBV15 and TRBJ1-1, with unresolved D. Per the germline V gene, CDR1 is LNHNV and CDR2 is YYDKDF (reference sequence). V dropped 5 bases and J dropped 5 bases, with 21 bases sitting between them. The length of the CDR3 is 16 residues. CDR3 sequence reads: CATSSPRGEGRTEAFF. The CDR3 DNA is TGTGCCACCAGCTCCCCCCGGGGAGAGGGTCGGACTGAAGCTTTCTTT.

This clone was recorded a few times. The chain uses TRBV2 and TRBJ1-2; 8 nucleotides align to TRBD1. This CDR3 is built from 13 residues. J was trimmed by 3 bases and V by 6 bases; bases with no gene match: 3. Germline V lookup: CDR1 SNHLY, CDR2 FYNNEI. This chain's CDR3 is CASRQGGDYGYTF. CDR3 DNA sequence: TGTGCCAGCAGACAGGGGGGCGACTATGGCTACACCTTC.

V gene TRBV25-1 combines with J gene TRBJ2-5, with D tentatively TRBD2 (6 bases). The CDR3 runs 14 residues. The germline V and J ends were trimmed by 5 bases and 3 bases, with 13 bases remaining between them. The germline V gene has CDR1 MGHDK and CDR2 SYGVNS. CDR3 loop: CASSSGLTEETQYF. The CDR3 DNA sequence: TGTGCCAGCAGTTCGGGACTTACCGAAGAGACCCAGTACTTC.

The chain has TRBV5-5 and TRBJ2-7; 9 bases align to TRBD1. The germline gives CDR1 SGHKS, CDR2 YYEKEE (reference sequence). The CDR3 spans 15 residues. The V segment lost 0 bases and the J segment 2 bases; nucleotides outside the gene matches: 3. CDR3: CASSLGDRGTYEQYF. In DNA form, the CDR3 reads TGTGCCAGCAGCTTGGGTGACAGGGGGACCTACGAGCAGTACTTC.

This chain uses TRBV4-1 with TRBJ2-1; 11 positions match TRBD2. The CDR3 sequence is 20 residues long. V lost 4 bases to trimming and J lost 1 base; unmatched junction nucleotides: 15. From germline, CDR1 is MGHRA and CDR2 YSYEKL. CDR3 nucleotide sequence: TGCGCCAGCAGCCCGACCGGGACTAGCGGTCGCCAAGGGTCCTACAATGAGCAGTTCTTC. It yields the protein CASSPTGTSGRQGSYNEQFF.

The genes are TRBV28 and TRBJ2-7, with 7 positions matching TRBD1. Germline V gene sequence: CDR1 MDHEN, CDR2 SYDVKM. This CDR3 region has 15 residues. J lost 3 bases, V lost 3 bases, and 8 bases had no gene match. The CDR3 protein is CASSFLQGQLYEQYF. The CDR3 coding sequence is TGTGCCAGCAGTTTCCTCCAGGGACAGCTCTACGAGCAGTACTTC.

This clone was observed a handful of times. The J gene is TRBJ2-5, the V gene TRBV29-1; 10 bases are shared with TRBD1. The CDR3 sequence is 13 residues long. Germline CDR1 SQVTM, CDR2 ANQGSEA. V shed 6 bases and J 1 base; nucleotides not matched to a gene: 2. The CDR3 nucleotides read TGCAGCGTACGGGACAGGGGCCAAGAGACCCAGTACTTC. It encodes CSVRDRGQETQYF.

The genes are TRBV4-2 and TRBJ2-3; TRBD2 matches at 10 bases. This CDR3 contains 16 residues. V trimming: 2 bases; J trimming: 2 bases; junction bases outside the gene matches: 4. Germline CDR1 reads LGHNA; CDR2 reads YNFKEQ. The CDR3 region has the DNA TGTGCCAGCAGCCAACCAAGCGGGAGGGCCACAGATACGCAGTATTTT. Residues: CASSQPSGRATDTQYF.

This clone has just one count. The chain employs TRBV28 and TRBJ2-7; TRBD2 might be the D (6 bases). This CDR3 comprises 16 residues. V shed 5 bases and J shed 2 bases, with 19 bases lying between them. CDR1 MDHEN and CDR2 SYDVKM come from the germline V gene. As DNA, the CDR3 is TGTGCCAGCAGTCCGCCTAAGAACGGGGGAACCTACGAGCAGTACTTC. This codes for CASSPPKNGGTYEQYF.

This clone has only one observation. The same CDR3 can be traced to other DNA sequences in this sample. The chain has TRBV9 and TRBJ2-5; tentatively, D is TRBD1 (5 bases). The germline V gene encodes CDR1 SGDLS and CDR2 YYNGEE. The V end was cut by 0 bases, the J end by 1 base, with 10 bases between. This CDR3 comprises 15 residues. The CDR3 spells CASSVGGRAQETQYF. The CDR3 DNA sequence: TGTGCCAGCAGCGTAGGCGGCAGGGCCCAAGAGACCCAGTACTTC.

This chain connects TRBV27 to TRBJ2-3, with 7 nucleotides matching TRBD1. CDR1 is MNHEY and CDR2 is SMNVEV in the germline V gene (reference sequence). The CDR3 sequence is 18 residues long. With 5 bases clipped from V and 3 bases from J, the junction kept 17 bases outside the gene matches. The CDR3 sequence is CASSRGTDPGTETDTQYF. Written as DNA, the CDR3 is TGTGCCAGCAGTCGGGGAACGGACCCCGGGACAGAAACAGATACGCAGTATTTT.

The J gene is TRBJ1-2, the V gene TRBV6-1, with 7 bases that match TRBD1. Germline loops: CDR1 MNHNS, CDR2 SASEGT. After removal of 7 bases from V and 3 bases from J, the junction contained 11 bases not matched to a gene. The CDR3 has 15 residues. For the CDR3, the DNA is TGTGCCAGCACCGACAGGGCCCCTCCCTACTATGGCTACACCTTC. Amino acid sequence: CASTDRAPPYYGYTF.

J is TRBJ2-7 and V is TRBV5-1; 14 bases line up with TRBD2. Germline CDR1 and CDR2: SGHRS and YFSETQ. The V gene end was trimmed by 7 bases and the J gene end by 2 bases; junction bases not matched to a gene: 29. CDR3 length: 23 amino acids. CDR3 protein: CASPRESGNSVGLAGVYTYEQYF. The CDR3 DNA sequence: TGCGCCAGCCCGCGTGAGTCAGGCAATTCTGTGGGACTAGCGGGAGTTTATACCTACGAGCAGTACTTC.

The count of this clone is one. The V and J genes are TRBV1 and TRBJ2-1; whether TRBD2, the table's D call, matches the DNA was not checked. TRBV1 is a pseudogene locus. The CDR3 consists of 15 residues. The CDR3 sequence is CTSSRSSGTNNEQFF. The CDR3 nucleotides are TGCACCAGCAGCCGTTCTAGCGGGACCAACAATGAGCAGTTCTTC.

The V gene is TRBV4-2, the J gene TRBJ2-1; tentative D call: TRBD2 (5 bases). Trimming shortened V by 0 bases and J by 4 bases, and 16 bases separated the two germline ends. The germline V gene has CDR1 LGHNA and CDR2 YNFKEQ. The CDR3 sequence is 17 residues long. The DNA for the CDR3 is TGTGCCAGCAGCCAAGATCGTAGTAGCAGACTATACAATGAGCAGTTCTTC. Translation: CASSQDRSSRLYNEQFF.

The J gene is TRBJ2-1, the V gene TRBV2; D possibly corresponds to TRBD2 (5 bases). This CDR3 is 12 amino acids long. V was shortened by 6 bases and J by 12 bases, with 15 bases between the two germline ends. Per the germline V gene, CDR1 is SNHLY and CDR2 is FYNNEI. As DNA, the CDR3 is TGTGCCAGCAGCGCCGCGGAGGTTTGGCAGTTCTTC. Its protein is CASSAAEVWQFF. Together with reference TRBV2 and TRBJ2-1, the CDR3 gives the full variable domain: EPEVTQTPSHQVTQMGQEVILRCVPISNHLYFYWYRQILGQKVEFLVSFYNNEISEKSEIFDDQFSVERPDGSNFTLKIRSTKLEDSAMYFCASSAAEVWQFFGPGTRLTVL.

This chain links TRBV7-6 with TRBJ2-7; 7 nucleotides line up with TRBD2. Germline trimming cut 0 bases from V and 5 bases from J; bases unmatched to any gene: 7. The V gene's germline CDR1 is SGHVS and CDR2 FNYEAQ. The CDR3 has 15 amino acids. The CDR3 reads CASSLARGRVDEQYF. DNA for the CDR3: TGTGCCAGCAGCTTAGCCCGGGGGAGGGTCGACGAGCAGTACTTC.

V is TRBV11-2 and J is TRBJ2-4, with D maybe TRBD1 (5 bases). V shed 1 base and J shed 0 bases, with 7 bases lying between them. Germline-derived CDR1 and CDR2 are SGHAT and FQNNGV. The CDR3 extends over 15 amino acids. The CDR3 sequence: CASSLVQVAKNIQYF. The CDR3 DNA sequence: TGTGCCAGCAGCTTAGTACAGGTAGCCAAAAACATTCAGTACTTC.

CDR3 protein: CASSLILQYEQYF. CDR3 in DNA: TGTGCCAGCAGCTTAATTTTGCAGTACGAGCAGTACTTC. V usage is TRBV11-2 and J usage is TRBJ2-7; D unresolved. The germline V and J ends were trimmed by 2 bases and 4 bases, with 9 bases remaining between them. This CDR3 contains 13 residues. The germline CDR1 and CDR2 sequences are SGHAT and FQNNGV.

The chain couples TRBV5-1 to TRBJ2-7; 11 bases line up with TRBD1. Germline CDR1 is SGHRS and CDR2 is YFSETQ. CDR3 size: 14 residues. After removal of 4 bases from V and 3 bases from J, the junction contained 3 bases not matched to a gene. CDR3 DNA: TGCGCCAGCAGCCCGGGACAGGGGGTCTACGAGCAGTACTTC. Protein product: CASSPGQGVYEQYF.

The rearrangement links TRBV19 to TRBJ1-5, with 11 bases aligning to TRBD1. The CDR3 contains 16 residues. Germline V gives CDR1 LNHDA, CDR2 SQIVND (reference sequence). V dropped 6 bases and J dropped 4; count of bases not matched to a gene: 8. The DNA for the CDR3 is TGTGCCAGTAGCTACGGACAGGGGGCAGATAATCAGCCCCAGCATTTT. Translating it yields CASSYGQGADNQPQHF.

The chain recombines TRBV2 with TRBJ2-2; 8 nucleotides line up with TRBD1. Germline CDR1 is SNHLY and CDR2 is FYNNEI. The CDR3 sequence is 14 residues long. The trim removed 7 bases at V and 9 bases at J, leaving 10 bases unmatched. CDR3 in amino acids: CASNGPRGLRELFF. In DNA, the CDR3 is TGTGCCAGCAACGGCCCCAGGGGGCTCCGGGAGCTGTTTTTT. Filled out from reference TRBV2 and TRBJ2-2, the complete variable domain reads EPEVTQTPSHQVTQMGQEVILRCVPISNHLYFYWYRQILGQKVEFLVSFYNNEISEKSEIFDDQFSVERPDGSNFTLKIRSTKLEDSAMYFCASNGPRGLRELFFGEGSRLTVL.

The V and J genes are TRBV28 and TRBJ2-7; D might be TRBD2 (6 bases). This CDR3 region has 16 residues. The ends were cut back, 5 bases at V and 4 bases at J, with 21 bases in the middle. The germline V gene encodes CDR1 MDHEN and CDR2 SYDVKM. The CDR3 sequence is CASSPNGDGRLYEQYF. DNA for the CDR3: TGTGCCAGCAGTCCCAATGGCGACGGGAGACTATACGAGCAGTACTTC.

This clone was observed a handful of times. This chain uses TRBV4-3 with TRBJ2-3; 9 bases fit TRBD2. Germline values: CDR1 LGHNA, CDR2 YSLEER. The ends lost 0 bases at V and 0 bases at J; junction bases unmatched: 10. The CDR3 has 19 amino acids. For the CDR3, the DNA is TGCGCCAGCAGCCAAGATAGGCTAGCGGGACCCCCTAGCACAGATACGCAGTATTTT. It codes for CASSQDRLAGPPSTDTQYF.

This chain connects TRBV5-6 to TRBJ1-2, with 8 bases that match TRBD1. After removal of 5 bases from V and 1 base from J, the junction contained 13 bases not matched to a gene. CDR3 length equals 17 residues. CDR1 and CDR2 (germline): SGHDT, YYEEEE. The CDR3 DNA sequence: TGTGCCAGCAGTAGTCCCGGGACAGGATCGGATAACTATGGCTACACCTTC. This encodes CASSSPGTGSDNYGYTF.